The sequence of this T cell receptor (beta chain) was determined in a study of a mutant IDH1 vaccine in newly diagnosed glioma. Study overall: Prior therapy was radiotherapy, temozolomide, or both; most received both.

The time point denotes: week 47, end of study. Each vaccine dose was 300 ug of mutant IDH1 20-mer peptide, with topical imiquimod. Method: immunoSEQ multiplex PCR; TCRdb's copy keeps in-frame clones and lacks some. Of 45,000 to 65,000 clones in the sample, about 61% were seen once. Whole-study results and caveats: Apparently, pseudoprogression bore no relation to changes among the top peripheral T cell clonotypes.

This clone was detected only a few times. Its cognate antigen is unknown. CDR1 is GTSNPN, CDR2 SVGIG, per germline (reference sequence). V lost 0 bases and J 2 bases, leaving 7 bases between the germline ends. The CDR3 is 13 residues long. The specimen comprised peripheral blood mononuclear cells (PBMCs), sampled from a glioma patient whose treatment included an IDH1 peptide vaccine. The chain joins TRBV30 to TRBJ1-1; D is unclear. The clonotype originates from a man in his forties with glioma. Some clones in this sample may be carry-over from other donors' samples. The CDR3 region is CAWSVLINTEAFF. DNA for the CDR3: TGTGCCTGGAGTGTCCTGATTAACACTGAAGCTTTCTTT.